This passage covers 3 T cell receptor beta chains from one sample sequenced in a study of blood T cell repertoires in COVID-19. The method was immunoSEQ multiplex PCR; TCRdb's version includes in-frame clones alone and lacks a portion of them. The sample consists of approximately 130,000 clones, approximately 86% of them appearing once. Input material: peripheral blood. These receptors came from a woman in her forties or fifties who had recovered from COVID-19.

This chain uses TRBV19 with TRBJ2-7, with TRBD2 identical over 7 bases. The germline V gene encodes CDR1 LNHDA and CDR2 SQIVND (reference sequence). CDR3 length equals 16 residues. V lost 1 base and J lost 4; bases outside the gene matches: 10. CDR3 bases: TGTGCCAGTAGTATAGCGGGAGGCTACGGCGTATACGAGCAGTACTTC. It encodes CASSIAGGYGVYEQYF.

V gene TRBV18 combines with J gene TRBJ2-3, with 7 bases fitting TRBD2. V lost 4 bases to trimming and J lost 2 bases; unmatched junction nucleotides: 9. This CDR3 contains 16 residues. Germline V lookup: CDR1 KGHSH, CDR2 LQKENI. The CDR3 bases are TGTGCCAGCTCACTGAAGAAAGCGGGGCCCACAGATACGCAGTATTTT. Protein: CASSLKKAGPTDTQYF.

The V gene is TRBV10-3, the J gene TRBJ2-4; TRBD1 is a possible D gene (5 bases). Per germline, CDR1 ENHRY and CDR2 SYGVKD. This CDR3 is 14 amino acids long. V was pared by 3 bases and J by 2 bases, with 8 bases between. The CDR3 DNA sequence: TGTGCCATCAGTGATCAGGGCTCCAAAAACATTCAGTACTTC. Translated: CAISDQGSKNIQYF.